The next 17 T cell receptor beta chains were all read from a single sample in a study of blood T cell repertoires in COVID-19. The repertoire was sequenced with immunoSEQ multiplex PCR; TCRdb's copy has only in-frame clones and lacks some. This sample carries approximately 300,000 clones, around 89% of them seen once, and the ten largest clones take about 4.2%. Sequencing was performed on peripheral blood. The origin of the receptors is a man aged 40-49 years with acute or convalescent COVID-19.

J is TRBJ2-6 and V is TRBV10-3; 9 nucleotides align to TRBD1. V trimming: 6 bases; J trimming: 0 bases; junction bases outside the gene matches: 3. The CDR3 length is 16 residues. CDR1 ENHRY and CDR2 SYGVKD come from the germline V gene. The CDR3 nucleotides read TGTGCCATCAGGCCGGGACAGGGCTCTGGGGCCAACGTCCTGACTTTC. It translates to CAIRPGQGSGANVLTF.

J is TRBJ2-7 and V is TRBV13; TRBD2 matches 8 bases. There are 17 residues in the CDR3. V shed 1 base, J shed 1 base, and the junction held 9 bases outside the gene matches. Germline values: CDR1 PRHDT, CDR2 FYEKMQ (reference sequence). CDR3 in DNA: TGTGCCAGCAGCTTAGCAGGTAGCGGGGCCAGATCCTACGAGCAGTACTTC. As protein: CASSLAGSGARSYEQYF.

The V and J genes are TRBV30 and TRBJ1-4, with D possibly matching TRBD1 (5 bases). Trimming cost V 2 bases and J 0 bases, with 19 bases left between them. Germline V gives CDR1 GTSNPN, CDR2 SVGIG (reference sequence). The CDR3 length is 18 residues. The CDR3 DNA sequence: TGTGCCTGGAGTTGGGATAAGGGGAACTCTGCAACTAATGAAAAACTGTTTTTT. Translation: CAWSWDKGNSATNEKLFF.

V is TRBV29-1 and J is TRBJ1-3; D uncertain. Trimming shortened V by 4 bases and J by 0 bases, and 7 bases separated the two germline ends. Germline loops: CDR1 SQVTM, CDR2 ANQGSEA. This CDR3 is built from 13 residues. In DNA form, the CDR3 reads TGCAGCGTTGCAGGATCCTCTGGAAACACCATATATTTT. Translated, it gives CSVAGSSGNTIYF.

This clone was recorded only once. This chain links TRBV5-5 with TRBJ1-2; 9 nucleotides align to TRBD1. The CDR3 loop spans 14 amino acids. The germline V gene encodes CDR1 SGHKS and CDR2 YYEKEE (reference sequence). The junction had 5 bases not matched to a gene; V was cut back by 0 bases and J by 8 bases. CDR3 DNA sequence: TGTGCCAGCAGCTTGGACAGGGGGCGTTGGGGCTACACCTTC. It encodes CASSLDRGRWGYTF.

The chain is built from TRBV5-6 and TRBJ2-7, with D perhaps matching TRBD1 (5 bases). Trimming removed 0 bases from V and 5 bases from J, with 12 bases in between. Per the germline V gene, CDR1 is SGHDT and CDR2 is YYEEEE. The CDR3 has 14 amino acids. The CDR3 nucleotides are TGTGCCAGCAGCTTGGGGGTCAGGGTAAACGAGCAGTACTTC. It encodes CASSLGVRVNEQYF.

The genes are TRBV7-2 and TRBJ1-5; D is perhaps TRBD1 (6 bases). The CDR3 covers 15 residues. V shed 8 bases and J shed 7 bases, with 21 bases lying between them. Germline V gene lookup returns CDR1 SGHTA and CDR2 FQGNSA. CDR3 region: CASLISGGAGQPQHF. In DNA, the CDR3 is TGTGCCAGCCTAATCTCGGGGGGCGCAGGACAGCCCCAGCATTTT. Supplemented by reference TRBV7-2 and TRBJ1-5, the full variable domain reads GAGVSQSPSNKVTEKGKDVELRCDPISGHTALYWYRQSLGQGLEFLIYFQGNSAPDKSGLPSDRFSAERTGGSVSTLTIQRTQQEDSAVYLCASLISGGAGQPQHFGDGTRLSIL.

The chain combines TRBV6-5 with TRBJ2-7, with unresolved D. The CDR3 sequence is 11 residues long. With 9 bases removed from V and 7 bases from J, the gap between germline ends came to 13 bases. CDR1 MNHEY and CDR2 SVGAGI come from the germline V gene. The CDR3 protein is CASSRVGEQYF. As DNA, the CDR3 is TGTGCCAGTTCCCGGGTCGGGGAGCAGTACTTC.

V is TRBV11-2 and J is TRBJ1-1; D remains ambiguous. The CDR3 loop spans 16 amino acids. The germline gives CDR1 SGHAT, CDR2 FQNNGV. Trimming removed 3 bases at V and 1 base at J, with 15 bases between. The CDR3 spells CASSLGTVGWNTEAFF. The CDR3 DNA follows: TGTGCCAGCAGCTTGGGCACCGTTGGGTGGAACACTGAAGCTTTCTTT.

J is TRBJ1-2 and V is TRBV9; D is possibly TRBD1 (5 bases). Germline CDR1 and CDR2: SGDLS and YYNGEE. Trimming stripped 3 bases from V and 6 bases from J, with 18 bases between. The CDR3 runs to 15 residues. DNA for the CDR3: TGTGCCAGCAGCGCCCAAGGACACTCGTTGGATGGCTACACCTTC. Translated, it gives CASSAQGHSLDGYTF.

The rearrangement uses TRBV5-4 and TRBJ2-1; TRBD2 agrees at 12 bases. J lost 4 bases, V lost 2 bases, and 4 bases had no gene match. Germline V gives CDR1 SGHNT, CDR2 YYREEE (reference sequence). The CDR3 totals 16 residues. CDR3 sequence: CASSFSSGGVYNEQFF. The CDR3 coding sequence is TGTGCCAGCAGCTTCTCTAGCGGGGGGGTGTACAATGAGCAGTTCTTC.

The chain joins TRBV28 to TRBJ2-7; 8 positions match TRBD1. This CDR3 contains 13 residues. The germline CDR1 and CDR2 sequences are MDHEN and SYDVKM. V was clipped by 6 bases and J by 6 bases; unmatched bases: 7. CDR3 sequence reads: CASRDRAMGEQYF. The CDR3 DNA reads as TGTGCCAGCAGGGACAGGGCTATGGGCGAGCAGTACTTC. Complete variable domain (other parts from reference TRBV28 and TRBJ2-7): DVKVTQSSRYLVKRTGEKVFLECVQDMDHENMFWYRQDPGLGLRLIYFSYDVKMKEKGDIPEGYSVSREKKERFSLILESASTNQTSMYLCASRDRAMGEQYFGPGTRLTVT.

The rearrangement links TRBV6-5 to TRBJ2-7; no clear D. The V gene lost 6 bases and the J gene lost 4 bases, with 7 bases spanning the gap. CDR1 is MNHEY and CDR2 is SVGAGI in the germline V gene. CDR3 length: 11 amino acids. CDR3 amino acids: CASSPNYEQYF. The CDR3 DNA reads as TGTGCCAGCAGCCCCAATTACGAGCAGTACTTC.

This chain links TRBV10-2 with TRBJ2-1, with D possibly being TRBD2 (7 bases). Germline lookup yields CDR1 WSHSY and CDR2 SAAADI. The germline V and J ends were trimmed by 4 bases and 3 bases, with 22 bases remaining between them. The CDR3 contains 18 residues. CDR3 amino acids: CASSVGGHSILFYNEQFF. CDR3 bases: TGCGCCAGCAGTGTGGGGGGGCATTCGATATTATTCTACAATGAGCAGTTCTTC.

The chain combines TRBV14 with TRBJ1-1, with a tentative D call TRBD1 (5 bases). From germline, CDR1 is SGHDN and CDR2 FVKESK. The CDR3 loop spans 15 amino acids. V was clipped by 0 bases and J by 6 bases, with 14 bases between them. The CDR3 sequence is CASSQEPGGKAEAFF. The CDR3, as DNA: TGTGCCAGCAGCCAAGAACCGGGGGGTAAAGCTGAAGCTTTCTTT.

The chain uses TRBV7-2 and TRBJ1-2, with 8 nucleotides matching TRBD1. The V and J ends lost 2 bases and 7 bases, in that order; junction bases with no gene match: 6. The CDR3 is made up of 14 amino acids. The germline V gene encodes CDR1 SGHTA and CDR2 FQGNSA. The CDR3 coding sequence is TGTGCCAGCAGCTTACAGGGGGCGCTTAGTGGCTACACCTTC. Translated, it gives CASSLQGALSGYTF.

The CDR3 DNA is TGTGCCAGCAGCCAGACAGGGAGGACTAATGAAAAACTGTTTTTT. It is translated as CASSQTGRTNEKLFF. The chain uses TRBV5-8 and TRBJ1-4; 7 bases are a match to TRBD1. The germline V gene has CDR1 SGHTS and CDR2 YDEGEE. The CDR3 is 15 amino acids. Germline trimming cut 4 bases from V and 2 bases from J; bases unmatched to any gene: 5.